This TCR beta chain was identified during a study of T-cell memory formation after mild COVID-19. This clonotype was found a few times. What it binds is not known. Notes on the study in general: Contracting clones from day 15 to 85 had balanced CD4/CD8; later expanders favoured CD4+. CD8+ contracting clones occupied EMRA, while CD4+ ones occupied mainly CM and EM.

TCRdb reanalysed the 5' RACE reads using MiXCR and keeps one entry per CDR3 protein. Of 120,000 to 150,000 distinct CDR3 sequences in the sample, 15% to 20% were seen once. Source material: PBMCs or a T cell subset sorted from them (not recorded which). This clonotype was sampled from an adult woman who had mild COVID-19 (a few samples of this study predate the infection). Cell type and time point are not known.

CDR3 sequence (DNA): TGTGCCAGCAGCGTAGCTGGGACAGGGGGTTGGGAGACCCAGTACTTC. It specifies CASSVAGTGGWETQYF. The J gene is TRBJ2-5, the V gene TRBV9, with 11 bases matching TRBD1. Germline loops: CDR1 SGDLS, CDR2 YYNGEE. The CDR3 loop spans 16 amino acids. Trimming cost V 0 bases and J 5 bases; bases outside gene matches: 6. Combining the CDR3 with reference TRBV9 and TRBJ2-5 gives the whole variable domain DSGVTQTPKHLITATGQRVTLRCSPRSGDLSVYWYQQSLDQGLQFLIQYYNGEERAKGNILERFSAQQFPDLHSELNLSSLELGDSALYFCASSVAGTGGWETQYFGPGTRLLVL.